This passage covers 15 T cell receptor beta chains from one sample sequenced in a study of cytomegalovirus exposure and HLA in healthy donors. Primers for the PCR totalled 60 Vbeta and 13 Jbeta. TCRdb's copy holds only in-frame clones and misses some; the assay was immunoSEQ multiplex PCR. The sample lists fewer than 35,000 clones; approximately 87% were seen once. Specimen: PBMCs. These receptors were collected from a boy between 10 and 17 years old in good health and CMV-seronegative.

The genes are TRBV7-9 and TRBJ1-6; D unresolved. V lost 1 base to trimming and J lost 12 bases, with 4 bases between them. Germline loops: CDR1 SEHNR, CDR2 FQNEAQ (reference sequence). The CDR3 spans 11 residues. CDR3 in DNA: TGTGCCAGCAGCTTAGACAGACCCCTCCACTTT. Translation gives CASSLDRPLHF.

The CDR3 region has the DNA TGTGCCAGCAGCTTAAATCTCGGCAGGGAAGGACGGGTTGGCTACACCTTC. It translates to CASSLNLGREGRVGYTF. The chain uses TRBV13 and TRBJ1-2, with TRBD1 as a possible D gene (5 bases). Deletions cut 2 bases from V and 7 bases from J, with 23 bases between. The CDR3 length is 17 residues. Germline values: CDR1 PRHDT, CDR2 FYEKMQ (reference sequence).

This clone was seen once. The J gene is TRBJ2-1, the V gene TRBV5-5, with D perhaps TRBD1 (5 bases). V dropped 4 bases and J dropped 4 bases, with 15 bases sitting between them. Germline loops: CDR1 SGHKS, CDR2 YYEKEE (reference sequence). This CDR3 spans 15 amino acids. CDR3 loop: CASSTPAGSYNEQFF. The DNA for the CDR3 is TGTGCCAGCAGCACCCCGGCAGGGTCTTACAATGAGCAGTTCTTC.

The chain uses TRBV7-2 and TRBJ2-3; 11 bases line up with TRBD2. The ends lost 3 bases at V and 6 bases at J; junction bases unmatched: 11. Germline values: CDR1 SGHTA, CDR2 FQGNSA. CDR3 length: 17 residues. CDR3 coding DNA: TGTGCCAGCAGCTTCTATAGCGGGGGGGCCTCTGGGGATACGCAGTATTTT. Protein product: CASSFYSGGASGDTQYF.

The genes are TRBV4-1 and TRBJ2-5, with no clear D. The ends were cut back, 0 bases at V and 5 bases at J, with 4 bases in the middle. CDR1 is MGHRA, CDR2 YSYEKL, per germline. The CDR3 runs 12 residues. Written as DNA, the CDR3 is TGCGCCAGCAGCCAAGAGAGGGAGACCCAGTACTTC. Protein product: CASSQERETQYF.

This clone showed up just once. The gene calls are TRBV5-4 and TRBJ2-7; TRBD1 is a possible D gene (6 bases). Trimming took off 0 bases at V and 5 bases at J, with 12 bases between the two ends. CDR3 length equals 14 residues. CDR1 and CDR2 (germline): SGHNT, YYREEE (reference sequence). The CDR3 loop is CASSLGAGDHEQYF. CDR3 coding DNA: TGTGCCAGCAGCTTGGGCGCAGGGGACCACGAGCAGTACTTC.

The rearrangement joins TRBV7-3 to TRBJ1-6, with TRBD1 matching 8 bases. The germline CDR1 and CDR2 sequences are SGHTA and FQGTGA. V shed 1 base, J shed 9 bases, and the junction held 5 bases outside the gene matches. This CDR3 region has 15 residues. The CDR3 nucleotides are TGTGCCAGCAGCTTAAATGGACAGGGAGTTTCACCCCTCCACTTT. It encodes CASSLNGQGVSPLHF.

This clone came up once. The chain joins TRBV27 to TRBJ1-5; TRBD1 matches 9 bases. Germline loops: CDR1 MNHEY, CDR2 SMNVEV (reference sequence). V was clipped by 5 bases and J by 4 bases; unmatched bases: 6. The CDR3 contains 15 residues. The DNA of the CDR3 is TGTGCCAGCAGTGCAGGACAGGGGATGAATCAGCCCCAGCATTTT. Protein: CASSAGQGMNQPQHF.

The chain has TRBV5-4 and TRBJ2-5; 10 positions match TRBD1. Germline V gene sequence: CDR1 SGHNT, CDR2 YYREEE (reference sequence). The CDR3 extends over 15 amino acids. V lost 4 bases, J lost 5 bases, and 8 bases stayed unmatched. CDR3 in amino acids: CASSGKTGGEETQYF. As DNA, the CDR3 is TGTGCCAGCAGCGGAAAGACAGGGGGCGAGGAGACCCAGTACTTC.

V is TRBV7-3 and J is TRBJ1-2; 7 nucleotides line up with TRBD1. Germline trimming cut 6 bases from V and 8 bases from J; bases unmatched to any gene: 9. This CDR3 comprises 13 residues. CDR1 is SGHTA, CDR2 FQGTGA, per germline. This CDR3 reads CASSFETGRGYTF. The CDR3 coding sequence is TGTGCCAGCAGTTTCGAGACAGGGCGAGGCTACACCTTC.

The chain recombines TRBV28 with TRBJ2-7; a possible D gene is TRBD1 (6 bases). V lost 6 bases to trimming and J lost 2 bases, with 29 bases between them. Germline lookup yields CDR1 MDHEN and CDR2 SYDVKM. This CDR3 region has 19 residues. The CDR3 loop reads CASRALGPTGSPSPYEQYF. The CDR3 DNA follows: TGTGCCAGCAGAGCGTTAGGTCCTACAGGGTCCCCGTCCCCCTACGAGCAGTACTTC.

The V call is TRBV7-9, the J call TRBJ1-2; D remains ambiguous. This CDR3 has 15 amino acids. Germline assignment: CDR1 SEHNR and CDR2 FQNEAQ (reference sequence). The V end lost 8 bases, the J end lost 4 bases, and 20 bases lay between the germline ends. As DNA, the CDR3 is TGTGCCAGCGCTTTAAGAGGGCGGCGAGTCTATGGCTACACCTTC. Translating it yields CASALRGRRVYGYTF.

The V call is TRBV19, the J call TRBJ1-1; D gene unclear. CDR1 and CDR2 (germline): LNHDA, SQIVND (reference sequence). V gave up 6 bases and J gave up 4 bases, with 15 bases separating them. The CDR3 consists of 14 residues. The DNA of the CDR3 is TGTGCCAGTAGAAATCTCCAGGTGGGCACTGAAGCTTTCTTT. Translating it yields CASRNLQVGTEAFF.

The chain combines TRBV9 with TRBJ2-7; 8 bases are a match to TRBD2. The germline gives CDR1 SGDLS, CDR2 YYNGEE. There are 15 residues in the CDR3. V gave up 5 bases and J gave up 0 bases; unmatched junction bases: 7. CDR3 DNA sequence: TGTGCCAGCAGTGAAAGCGGGGGAGACTCCTACGAGCAGTACTTC. Its protein is CASSESGGDSYEQYF.

CDR3 loop: CASMYGRSSYNEQFF. The CDR3 DNA reads as TGTGCCAGTATGTACGGGAGAAGCTCCTACAATGAGCAGTTCTTC. This rearrangement joins TRBV19 to TRBJ2-1, with a weak D call TRBD2 (6 bases). Trimming pared 7 bases from V and 0 bases from J, leaving 13 bases between. The CDR3 runs 15 residues. Per the germline V gene, CDR1 is LNHDA and CDR2 is SQIVND (reference sequence).